This TCR beta chain was sequenced for a study of T-cell reconstitution after alpha-beta-depleted transplantation in children. The CDR3 loop spans 13 amino acids. Trimming took off 5 bases at V and 3 bases at J, with 8 bases between the two ends. Unique molecular identifiers were incorporated into the prepared TCRbeta library. MiXCR was run by TCRdb on the PCR reads, yielding one entry per CDR3 protein. This table has 90,000 to 100,000 distinct CDR3 sequences, about a quarter appearing once. The TCR originated in a boy aged 2-9 years with acute lymphoblastic leukemia, due to receive a stem cell transplant. V gene TRBV12-3 or TRBV12-4 combines with J gene TRBJ1-5; D not certain. This sample comprised PBMCs, obtained before TCRalphabeta/CD19-depleted stem cell transplant. CDR3: CASSPQLNQPQHF. The CDR3 DNA sequence: TGTGCCAGCAGTCCCCAGCTCAATCAGCCCCAGCATTTT.